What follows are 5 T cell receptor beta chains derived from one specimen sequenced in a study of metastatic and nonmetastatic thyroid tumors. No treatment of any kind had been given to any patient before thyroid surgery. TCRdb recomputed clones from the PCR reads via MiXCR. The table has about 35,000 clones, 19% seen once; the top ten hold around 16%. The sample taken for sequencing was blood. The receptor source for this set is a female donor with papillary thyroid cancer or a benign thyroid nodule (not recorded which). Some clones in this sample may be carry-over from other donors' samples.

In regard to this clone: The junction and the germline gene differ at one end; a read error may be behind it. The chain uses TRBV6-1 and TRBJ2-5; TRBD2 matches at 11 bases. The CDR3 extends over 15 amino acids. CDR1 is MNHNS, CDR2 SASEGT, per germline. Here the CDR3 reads CSSSEVAGGQDTQYF. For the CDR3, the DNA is TGTTCCAGCAGTGAAGTAGCGGGAGGGCAAGATACCCAGTACTTC.

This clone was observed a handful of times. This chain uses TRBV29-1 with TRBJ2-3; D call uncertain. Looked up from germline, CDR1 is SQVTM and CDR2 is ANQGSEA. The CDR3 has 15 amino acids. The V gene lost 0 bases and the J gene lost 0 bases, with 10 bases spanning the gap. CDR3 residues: CSVEEGPASTDTQYF. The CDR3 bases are TGCAGCGTTGAAGAGGGCCCAGCTAGCACAGATACGCAGTATTTT.

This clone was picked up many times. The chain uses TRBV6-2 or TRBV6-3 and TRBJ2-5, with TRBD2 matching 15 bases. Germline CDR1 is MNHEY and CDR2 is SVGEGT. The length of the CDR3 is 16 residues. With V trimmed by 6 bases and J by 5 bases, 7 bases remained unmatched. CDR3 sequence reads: CASSPGLAGGRETQYF. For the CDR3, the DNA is TGTGCCAGCAGCCCCGGACTAGCGGGAGGGCGTGAGACCCAGTACTTC.

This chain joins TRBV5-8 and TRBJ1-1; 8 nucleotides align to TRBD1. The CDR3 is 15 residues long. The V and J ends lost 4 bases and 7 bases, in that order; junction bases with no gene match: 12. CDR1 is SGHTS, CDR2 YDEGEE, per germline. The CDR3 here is CASSAQGAPRIEAFF. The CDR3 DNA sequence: TGTGCCAGCAGCGCGCAGGGGGCCCCAAGGATTGAAGCTTTCTTT. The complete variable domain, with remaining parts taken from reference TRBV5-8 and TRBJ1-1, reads EAGVTQSPTHLIKTRGQQATLRCSPISGHTSVYWYQQALGLGLQFLLWYDEGEERNRGNFPPRFSGRQFPNYSSELNVNALELEDSALYLCASSAQGAPRIEAFFGQGTRLTVV.

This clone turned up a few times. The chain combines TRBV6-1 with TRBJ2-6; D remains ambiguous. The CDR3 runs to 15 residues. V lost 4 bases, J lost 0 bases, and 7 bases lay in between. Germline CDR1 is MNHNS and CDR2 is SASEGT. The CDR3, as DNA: TGTGCCAGCAGTGGAAATAGCTCTGGGGCCAACGTCCTGACTTTC. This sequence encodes CASSGNSSGANVLTF.